These 3 T cell receptor beta chains originate from one sample sequenced in a study of T cell clonality in common variable immunodeficiency. This table comes from immunoSEQ multiplex PCR, and its TCRdb copy is limited to in-frame clones, with some not included. The sample yields about 66,000 clones, without any singletons. Sample: peripheral blood mononuclear cells. The receptors here all came from a person aged 18 to 75 in good health.

The sample holds many counts of this clone. Read data end 3 residues before the CDR3 end; the end is taken from the germline J gene. V usage is TRBV7-8 and J usage is TRBJ1-3; D not certain. V was clipped by 5 bases and J by 2 bases, with 10 bases between them. Germline V gene sequence: CDR1 SGHVS, CDR2 FQNEAQ. The CDR3 length is 14 residues. The CDR3: CASSPTRTGNTIYF. The DNA read from the CDR3 is TGTGCCAGCAGCCCCACTAGGACTGGAAACACC. Based on the CDR3 plus reference TRBV7-8 and TRBJ1-3, the full variable domain is GAGVSQSPRYKVAKRGQDVALRCDPISGHVSLFWYQQALGQGPEFLTYFQNEAQLDKSGLPSDRFFAERPEGSVSTLKIQRTQQEDSAVYLCASSPTRTGNTIYFGEGSWLTVV.

This clone has at least ten counts. With the read ending 3 residues before the CDR3 end, the germline J gene is used to fill in that end. This chain connects TRBV23-1 to TRBJ1-1, with D maybe TRBD1 (5 bases). TRBV23-1 is marked as an open reading frame, function uncertain. There are 18 residues in the CDR3. V dropped 0 bases and J dropped 0 bases, with 17 bases sitting between them. Incomplete CDR3 DNA: TGCGCCAGCAGTCAATCAGGAGGGGCTCCGAACATGAACACTGAA. Translating it yields CASSQSGGAPNMNTE. The whole CDR3 reads CASSQSGGAPNMNTEAFF.

This clone has at least ten counts. From the germline J gene comes the end of the CDR3, since the read stops 3 residues before it. The chain carries TRBV18 and TRBJ2-7, with 9 bases aligning to TRBD2. The junction had 16 bases not matched to a gene; V was cut back by 4 bases and J by 6 bases. CDR1 KGHSH and CDR2 LQKENI come from the germline V gene. CDR3 size: 17 residues. CDR3 in amino acids: CASSRPGLALSGIEQYF. The part of the CDR3 DNA that was read is TGTGCCAGCTCACGGCCCGGACTAGCGCTTAGCGGGATCGAG. The whole variable domain, filled in from reference TRBV18 and TRBJ2-7, reads NAGVMQNPRHLVRRRGQEARLRCSPMKGHSHVYWYRQLPEEGLKFMVYLQKENIIDESGMPKERFSAEFPKEGPSILRIQQVVRGDSAAYFCASSRPGLALSGIEQYFGPGTRLTVT.